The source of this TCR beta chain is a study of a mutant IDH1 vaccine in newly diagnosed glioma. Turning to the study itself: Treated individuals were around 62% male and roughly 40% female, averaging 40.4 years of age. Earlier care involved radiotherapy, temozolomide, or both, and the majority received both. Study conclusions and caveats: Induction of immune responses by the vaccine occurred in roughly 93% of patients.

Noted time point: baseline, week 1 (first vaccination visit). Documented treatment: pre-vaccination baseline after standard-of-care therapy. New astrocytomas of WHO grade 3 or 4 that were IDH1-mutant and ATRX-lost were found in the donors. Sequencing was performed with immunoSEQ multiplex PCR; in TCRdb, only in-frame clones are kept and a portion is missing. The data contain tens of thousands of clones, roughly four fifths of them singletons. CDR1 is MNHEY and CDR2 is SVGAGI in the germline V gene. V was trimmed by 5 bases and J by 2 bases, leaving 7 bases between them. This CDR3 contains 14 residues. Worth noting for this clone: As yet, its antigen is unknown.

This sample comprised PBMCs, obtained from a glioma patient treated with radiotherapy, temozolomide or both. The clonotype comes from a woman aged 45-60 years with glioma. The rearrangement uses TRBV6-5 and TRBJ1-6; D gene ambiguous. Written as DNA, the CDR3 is TGTGCCAGCAGTATCTCCCCCTATAATTCACCCCTCCACTTT. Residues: CASSISPYNSPLHF.